This TCR beta chain is from a study of identical twins. Study conclusions and caveats: Zero-insertion analyses might be partly confounded by invariant T cells like MAIT and iNKT. Cord blood's abundant beta clonotypes had fewer insertions, unlike memory repertoires.

Germline-derived CDR1 and CDR2 are DFQATT and SNEGSKA (reference sequence). With V trimmed by 3 bases and J by 7 bases, 13 bases remained unmatched. CDR3 size: 15 residues. Addition of a universal primer site occurred through template switching, and cDNA carried unique molecular identifiers. TCRdb re-analysed the 5' RACE reads in MiXCR, keeping a single row per CDR3 protein. The sample has 250,000 or so distinct CDR3 sequences, approximately 11% seen once; the top ten hold roughly 4%. This clonotype was counted a few times. Its target is unknown. This sample also appeared in a second study, on yellow fever vaccine responses in identical twins.

The sample comprised memory (CD45RO+) T cells sorted from blood. This chain connects TRBV20-1 to TRBJ2-7, with TRBD2 matching over 9 bases. This receptor was identified in a woman younger than 35 in good health. This CDR3 is CSASSGSIGLEEQYF. The CDR3 nucleotides read TGCAGTGCTAGTAGCGGGAGTATCGGGCTCGAAGAGCAGTACTTC.